These 27 T cell receptor beta chains were sequenced from one sample in a study of blood T cell repertoires in COVID-19. Only in-frame clones appear in the TCRdb table, and some are missing; sequencing was by immunoSEQ multiplex PCR. The table records some 78,000 clones, less than 90% of them present only once. Sample: peripheral blood. The receptor source for this set is a man aged 45-60 years with acute or convalescent COVID-19.

This sequence joins TRBV18 and TRBJ2-3, with 9 bases identical to TRBD2. The CDR3 contains 14 residues. The germline V gene has CDR1 KGHSH and CDR2 LQKENI. V was clipped by 8 bases and J by 6 bases; unmatched bases: 9. The DNA of the CDR3 is TGTGCCAGCGCTCAGCGGGGGGCCATTGATACGCAGTATTTT. Protein sequence: CASAQRGAIDTQYF.

V and J are TRBV30 and TRBJ1-5; TRBD1 aligns across 8 bases. The CDR3 is 13 amino acids. V gave up 1 base and J gave up 7 bases; unmatched junction bases: 3. Per germline, CDR1 GTSNPN and CDR2 SVGIG (reference sequence). The CDR3 region has the DNA TGTGCCTGGAGTGGCCAGGGGGCACAGCCCCAGCATTTT. This encodes CAWSGQGAQPQHF.

This clone was observed a handful of times. The chain carries TRBV6-5 and TRBJ1-4, with 9 bases aligning to TRBD1. CDR3 length equals 15 residues. V shed 5 bases, J shed 7 bases, and the junction held 8 bases outside the gene matches. Germline V gene data show CDR1 as MNHEY and CDR2 as SVGAGI. As DNA, the CDR3 is TGTGCCAGCAGTCAGAGGGACAGGGTGGCTGAAAAACTGTTTTTT. Protein: CASSQRDRVAEKLFF.

The genes are TRBV11-3 and TRBJ2-1, with TRBD2 matching 12 bases. V shed 1 base and J 10 bases; nucleotides not matched to a gene: 2. The CDR3 spans 14 residues. Per the germline V gene, CDR1 is SGHNT and CDR2 is YENEEA. The CDR3 here is CASSLGLAGDEQFF. The CDR3 DNA reads TGTGCCAGCAGCTTAGGACTAGCGGGGGACGAGCAGTTCTTC. Using reference TRBV11-3 and TRBJ2-1 for the parts outside the CDR3, the full variable domain is EAGVVQSPRYKIIEKKQPVAFWCNPISGHNTLYWYLQNLGQGPELLIRYENEEAVDDSQLPKDRFSAERLKGVDSTLKIQPAELGDSAVYLCASSLGLAGDEQFFGPGTRLTVL.

The chain uses TRBV4-3 and TRBJ1-2, with 10 bases that match TRBD1. J lost 8 bases, V lost 3 bases, and 6 bases had no gene match. The length of the CDR3 is 14 residues. Looked up from germline, CDR1 is LGHNA and CDR2 is YSLEER. CDR3 nucleotide sequence: TGCGCCAGCAGCCAGGGACAGGGGTTGGGGGGCTACACCTTC. Translating gives CASSQGQGLGGYTF.

This clone came up once. The chain joins TRBV2 to TRBJ1-1; 8 nucleotides agree with TRBD1. Germline loops: CDR1 SNHLY, CDR2 FYNNEI. After removal of 5 bases from V and 4 bases from J, the junction contained 6 bases not matched to a gene. The CDR3 is 14 amino acids. CDR3 in amino acids: CASSPGQGTTEAFF. CDR3 coding DNA: TGTGCCAGCAGTCCAGGACAGGGCACCACTGAAGCTTTCTTT.

V and J are TRBV28 and TRBJ1-2; the D gene is possibly TRBD1 (5 bases). CDR1 and CDR2 (germline): MDHEN, SYDVKM. V was cut by 6 bases and J by 4 bases, with 15 bases left in between. The CDR3 runs 14 residues. The CDR3 DNA is TGTGCCAGCAGGGTAGGAGGGGTGGGCTATGGCTACACCTTC. Its protein is CASRVGGVGYGYTF.

The V call is TRBV1, the J call TRBJ2-2; the D call in the table, TRBD1, was not verified against the DNA. TRBV1 is marked as a pseudogene. This CDR3 comprises 12 residues. The CDR3 spells CTTHRGTGELFF. CDR3 in DNA: TGCACCACACACAGGGGGACCGGGGAGCTGTTTTTT.

The CDR3: CASSYSTGTHNSPLHF. For the CDR3, the DNA is TGTGCCAGCAGCTACTCGACAGGGACGCATAATTCACCCCTCCACTTT. The chain uses TRBV7-2 and TRBJ1-6; 7 bases fit TRBD1. Germline CDR1 is SGHTA and CDR2 is FQGNSA. The CDR3 consists of 16 residues. V lost 4 bases, J lost 5 bases, and 8 bases stayed unmatched.

This CDR3 reads CASSYLAGGRDTQYF. The CDR3 DNA is TGTGCCAGCAGCTACTTAGCGGGGGGCAGAGATACGCAGTATTTT. This chain joins TRBV7-3 and TRBJ2-3; 10 bases are shared with TRBD2. V shed 4 bases, J shed 5 bases, and the junction held 6 bases outside the gene matches. This CDR3 comprises 15 residues. Per germline, CDR1 SGHTA and CDR2 FQGTGA.

This clone was seen a handful of times. The chain carries TRBV18 and TRBJ1-2; D is undetermined. The CDR3 covers 13 residues. Deletions cut 2 bases from V and 6 bases from J, with 10 bases between. The germline gives CDR1 KGHSH, CDR2 LQKENI. The CDR3 DNA reads as TGTGCCAGCTCACCAGAACAGCTGAATGGCTACACCTTC. This sequence encodes CASSPEQLNGYTF.

The V and J genes are TRBV27 and TRBJ2-2; perhaps TRBD2 as D (5 bases). Looked up from germline, CDR1 is MNHEY and CDR2 is SMNVEV (reference sequence). V was shortened by 3 bases and J by 0 bases, with 8 bases between the two germline ends. There are 15 residues in the CDR3. The CDR3 sequence is CASSFLGANTGELFF. CDR3 in DNA: TGTGCCAGCAGTTTTCTCGGGGCGAACACCGGGGAGCTGTTTTTT.

This rearrangement joins TRBV18 to TRBJ1-3, with a tentative D call TRBD1 (6 bases). Between the trimmed V and J ends, which lost 2 bases and 0 bases, there was a span of 11 bases. The length of the CDR3 is 16 residues. Germline values: CDR1 KGHSH, CDR2 LQKENI. Here the CDR3 reads CASSPSTGRSGNTIYF. The DNA for the CDR3 is TGTGCCAGCTCACCATCGACAGGTCGCTCTGGAAACACCATATATTTT.

This clone was picked up a small number of times. The chain links TRBV28 to TRBJ2-3; TRBD2 agrees at 8 bases. The germline gives CDR1 MDHEN, CDR2 SYDVKM. With 4 bases clipped from V and 2 bases from J, the junction kept 11 bases outside the gene matches. This CDR3 contains 17 residues. Here the CDR3 DNA reads TGTGCCAGCAGTTCCGATCGGGGGGGAAAACTCACAGATACGCAGTATTTT. As protein: CASSSDRGGKLTDTQYF.

V gene TRBV23-1 combines with J gene TRBJ2-1, with 11 nucleotides matching TRBD2. TRBV23-1 is classed as an ORF, of uncertain function. The junction had 10 bases not matched to a gene; V was cut back by 4 bases and J by 5 bases. This CDR3 has 17 residues. The CDR3 DNA sequence: TGCGCCAGCAGTCCGTCGGCTAGCGGGAGGCTACACAATGAGCAGTTCTTC. Amino acids: CASSPSASGRLHNEQFF.

Of note for this clone: Germline and junction disagree at one end, which may indicate a read error. The gene calls are TRBV5-6 and TRBJ2-5, with 7 bases lining up with TRBD1. The CDR3 spans 13 residues. The germline V gene has CDR1 SGHDT and CDR2 YYEEEE. CDR3 amino acids: CCSNRGFQETQYF. As DNA, the CDR3 is TGCTGCAGTAACAGGGGATTCCAAGAGACCCAGTACTTC.

This clone was recorded a few times. The rearrangement links TRBV5-1 to TRBJ2-5; 7 bases fit TRBD2. Germline trimming cut 5 bases from V and 5 bases from J; bases unmatched to any gene: 12. From germline, CDR1 is SGHRS and CDR2 YFSETQ. The CDR3 spans 15 residues. Here the CDR3 reads CASRLPGLTLETQYF. CDR3 bases: TGCGCCAGCAGATTACCGGGACTAACGCTGGAGACCCAGTACTTC.

J is TRBJ2-1 and V is TRBV5-4; D unclear. This CDR3 has 13 amino acids. CDR1 SGHNT and CDR2 YYREEE come from the germline V gene (reference sequence). V was trimmed by 4 bases and J by 8 bases, leaving 13 bases between them. The CDR3 protein is CASSRFSSHEQFF. In nucleotides, the CDR3 is TGTGCCAGCAGCCGCTTCTCGAGCCATGAGCAGTTCTTC.

This chain uses TRBV7-6 with TRBJ1-1, with D uncertain. Germline CDR1 reads SGHVS; CDR2 reads FNYEAQ. The CDR3 length is 15 residues. V lost 5 bases, J lost 1 base, and 14 bases lay in between. The CDR3 sequence is CASSPTYSENTEAFF. CDR3 DNA sequence: TGTGCCAGCAGCCCGACGTACAGTGAGAACACTGAAGCTTTCTTT. The variable domain in full, completed from reference TRBV7-6 and TRBJ1-1, reads GAGVSQSPRYKVTKRGQDVALRCDPISGHVSLYWYRQALGQGPEFLTYFNYEAQQDKSGLPNDRFSAERPEGSISTLTIQRTEQRDSAMYRCASSPTYSENTEAFFGQGTRLTVV.

This clone was counted between two and nine times. One junction end does not reproduce the germline sequence, and a read error may be involved. The chain has TRBV30 and TRBJ2-7; the D gene is possibly TRBD1 (5 bases). The CDR3 contains 14 residues. Germline CDR1 reads GTSNPN; CDR2 reads SVGIG (reference sequence). Written as DNA, the CDR3 is TGTGCCTGGAGTGTAAGCCCGTTCCAGGGAAAAGTCGACTTC. Protein product: CAWSVSPFQGKVDF. The variable domain in full, with the rest retrieved from reference TRBV30 and TRBJ2-7, is SQTIHQWPATLVQPVGSPLSLECTVEGTSNPNLYWYRQAAGRGLQLLFYSVGIGQISSEVPQNLSASRPQDRQFILSSKKLLLSDSGFYLCAWSVSPFQGKVDFGPGTRLTVT.

This chain joins TRBV7-8 and TRBJ1-1; no clear D. The length of the CDR3 is 12 residues. Germline V gives CDR1 SGHVS, CDR2 FQNEAQ. V dropped 4 bases and J dropped 7 bases, with 10 bases sitting between them. The CDR3 nucleotides are TGTGCCAGCAGCTCCCGGCGGGGTGAAGCTTTCTTT. This codes for CASSSRRGEAFF.

The chain has TRBV29-1 and TRBJ2-2, with 9 bases lining up with TRBD1. The V and J ends lost 4 bases and 7 bases, in that order; junction bases with no gene match: 7. Germline values: CDR1 SQVTM, CDR2 ANQGSEA. The CDR3 runs 14 residues. Written as DNA, the CDR3 is TGCAGCGTTGTTGACAGGGGGTCTGGCGGGGAGCTGTTTTTT. This gives the protein CSVVDRGSGGELFF.

The chain combines TRBV27 with TRBJ1-2, with 9 positions matching TRBD1. The germline V gene has CDR1 MNHEY and CDR2 SMNVEV (reference sequence). This CDR3 spans 14 amino acids. V lost 8 bases and J lost 6; bases outside the gene matches: 10. In nucleotides, the CDR3 is TGTGCCAGCTCCGGACAGGGGTTCGGTAATGGCTACACCTTC. Protein: CASSGQGFGNGYTF.

The chain has TRBV28 and TRBJ1-5; 9 nucleotides line up with TRBD1. Germline CDR1 is MDHEN and CDR2 is SYDVKM. The CDR3 sequence is 16 residues long. Unmatched junction bases numbered 10, after V lost 7 bases and J lost 3 bases. The CDR3 here is CASTAGTGTTNQPQHF. CDR3 sequence (DNA): TGTGCCAGCACCGCCGGGACAGGGACAACCAATCAGCCCCAGCATTTT.

The chain recombines TRBV14 with TRBJ1-1, with 9 positions matching TRBD1. CDR3 length: 13 residues. The germline V gene encodes CDR1 SGHDN and CDR2 FVKESK. V was clipped by 5 bases and J by 10 bases; unmatched bases: 8. The DNA for the CDR3 is TGTGCCAGCAGCTTACAGGGGGCTGAAAGAGCTTTCTTT. Its translation: CASSLQGAERAFF.

This clone has a handful of counts. V and J are TRBV3-1 (or the pseudogene TRBV3-2) and TRBJ2-1; D perhaps matches TRBD1 (5 bases). This CDR3 has 14 amino acids. V lost 0 bases to trimming and J lost 10 bases, with 13 bases between them. CDR1 and CDR2 (germline): LGHDT, YNNKEL (reference sequence). CDR3 amino acids: CASSQDTGEEEQFF. The CDR3 DNA reads as TGTGCCAGCAGCCAAGATACAGGAGAGGAGGAGCAGTTCTTC.

The chain couples TRBV4-3 to TRBJ1-5, with D perhaps matching TRBD1 (5 bases). This CDR3 has 16 amino acids. V dropped 0 bases and J dropped 4 bases, with 13 bases sitting between them. Germline loops: CDR1 LGHNA, CDR2 YSLEER. CDR3 sequence (DNA): TGCGCCAGCAGCCAAGATCGGCAGGGATCAAATCAGCCCCAGCATTTT. Amino acids: CASSQDRQGSNQPQHF.